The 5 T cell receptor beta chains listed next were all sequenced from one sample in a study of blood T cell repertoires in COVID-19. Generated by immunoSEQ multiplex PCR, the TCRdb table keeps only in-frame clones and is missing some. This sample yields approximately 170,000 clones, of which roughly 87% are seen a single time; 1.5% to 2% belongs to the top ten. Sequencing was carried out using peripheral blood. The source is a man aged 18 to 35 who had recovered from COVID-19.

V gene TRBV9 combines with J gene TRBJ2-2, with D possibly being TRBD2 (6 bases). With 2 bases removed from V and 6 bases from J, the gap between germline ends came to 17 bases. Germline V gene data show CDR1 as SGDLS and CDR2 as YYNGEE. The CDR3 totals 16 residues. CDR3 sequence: CASSVQASERSGELFF. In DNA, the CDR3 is TGTGCCAGCAGCGTCCAGGCTAGCGAGAGATCCGGGGAGCTGTTTTTT.

The CDR3 DNA is TGTGCCAGCAGCGTAGGAGGGCTAGGTGTTTCGGGTGAGCAGTACTTC. Translating gives CASSVGGLGVSGEQYF. This chain connects TRBV9 to TRBJ2-7; tentatively, D is TRBD2 (5 bases). This CDR3 spans 16 amino acids. Germline CDR1 and CDR2: SGDLS and YYNGEE. The V and J ends lost 0 bases and 7 bases respectively, with 20 bases between them.

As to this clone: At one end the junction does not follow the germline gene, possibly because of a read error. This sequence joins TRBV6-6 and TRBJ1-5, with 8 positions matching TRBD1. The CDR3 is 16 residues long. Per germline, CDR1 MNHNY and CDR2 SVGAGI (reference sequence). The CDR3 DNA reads TGTGCCAGCAGCCAGGGGGCCGTATCTAGCGATCAGCCCCAGCATTTT. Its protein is CASSQGAVSSDQPQHF.

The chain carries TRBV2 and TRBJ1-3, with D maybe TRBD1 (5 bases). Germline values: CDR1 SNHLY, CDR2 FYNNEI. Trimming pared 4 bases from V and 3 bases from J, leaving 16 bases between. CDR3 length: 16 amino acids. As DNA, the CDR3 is TGTGCCAGCAGTGTCCAGACGGGGGTCGGTGGAAACACCATATATTTT. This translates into CASSVQTGVGGNTIYF.

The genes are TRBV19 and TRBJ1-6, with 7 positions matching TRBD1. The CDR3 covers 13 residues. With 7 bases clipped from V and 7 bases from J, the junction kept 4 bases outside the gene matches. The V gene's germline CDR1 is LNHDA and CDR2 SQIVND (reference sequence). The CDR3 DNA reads TGTGCCAGTACCACCAGGGGGAATTCACCCCTCCACTTT. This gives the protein CASTTRGNSPLHF.